This TCR beta chain was recovered during a study of blood T cell repertoires in COVID-19. Study summary: Acute-phase and convalescent COVID-19 samples originated in the United States, Italy and Spain.

Participant ages covered about 18 to 95 years across 24 US areas. Profiled with immunoSEQ multiplex PCR; TCRdb holds only in-frame clones, not every one. The data contain 150,000 to 170,000 clones, around 80% of them singletons. The trim removed 4 bases at V and 0 bases at J, leaving 7 bases unmatched. Germline V gives CDR1 SGHNT, CDR2 YYREEE (reference sequence). The CDR3 is 16 residues long. The receptor was derived from a man aged 50 to 60 who had recovered from COVID-19. The specimen sequenced was PBMCs or T cells enriched from blood (not recorded which). The rearrangement links TRBV5-4 to TRBJ2-4; 7 bases align to TRBD1. The CDR3 nucleotides are TGTGCCAGCAGCCCGGGGACAGAAGTAGCCAAAAACATTCAGTACTTC. It codes for CASSPGTEVAKNIQYF. Full variable domain (remainder filled in from reference TRBV5-4 and TRBJ2-4): ETGVTQSPTHLIKTRGQQVTLRCSSQSGHNTVSWYQQALGQGPQFIFQYYREEENGRGNFPPRFSGLQFPNYSSELNVNALELDDSALYLCASSPGTEVAKNIQYFGAGTRLSVL.